The source of this T cell receptor beta chain is a study of blood T cell repertoires in COVID-19. Study-wide background: T cells, B-cell-depleted T cells, or PBMCs provided the cDNA or gDNA that served as material.

J was trimmed by 2 bases and V by 7 bases; bases with no gene match: 5. Germline V gives CDR1 SNHLY, CDR2 FYNNEI. The CDR3 has 13 amino acids. The method was immunoSEQ multiplex PCR; TCRdb's version includes in-frame clones alone and lacks a portion of them. The sample yields 150,000 to 200,000 clones, around 80% seen once. V is TRBV2 and J is TRBJ2-7; 7 bases fit TRBD1. The clonotype originates from a woman older than 75 with COVID-19, enrolled during active disease. Input material: peripheral blood. The CDR3 DNA sequence: TGTGCCAGCAATGACAGGGTCACCTACGAGCAGTACTTC. Its translation is CASNDRVTYEQYF.